The clone carrying this T cell receptor (beta chain) was seen only a few times. Other DNA sequences of this sample code for an identical CDR3. The repertoire was sequenced with immunoSEQ multiplex PCR; TCRdb's copy has only in-frame clones and lacks some. The profile covers 26,000 or so clones, with roughly 80% appearing a single time and 0.95% to 1.5% taken by the ten largest. These data come from a study of follicular helper T cells after annual influenza vaccination. Time point denoted: 2014-2015 season, pre-vaccination. Adults received seasonal inactivated influenza vaccine, with sorted blood CD4 subsets sequenced before and after. Excluded were substance abuse, HIV/AIDS, active cancer, immunomodulatory drugs and active illness. The source material was CXCR5+ CD38- circulating T follicular helper cells from blood, sampled on the day of influenza vaccination. The sample's subset: circulating Tfh, non-naive CD4+CXCR5+PD-1+ (ICOS+CD38+ or ICOS-CD38-). The origin of this receptor is an adult who received the influenza vaccine.

The CDR3 loop is CSVGLAGPYEQYF. In DNA form, the CDR3 reads TGCAGCGTCGGACTAGCGGGACCTTACGAGCAGTACTTC. V usage is TRBV29-1 and J usage is TRBJ2-7; 12 nucleotides line up with TRBD2. Trimming cost V 6 bases and J 4 bases; bases outside gene matches: 4. The germline V gene encodes CDR1 SQVTM and CDR2 ANQGSEA. This CDR3 has 13 amino acids.